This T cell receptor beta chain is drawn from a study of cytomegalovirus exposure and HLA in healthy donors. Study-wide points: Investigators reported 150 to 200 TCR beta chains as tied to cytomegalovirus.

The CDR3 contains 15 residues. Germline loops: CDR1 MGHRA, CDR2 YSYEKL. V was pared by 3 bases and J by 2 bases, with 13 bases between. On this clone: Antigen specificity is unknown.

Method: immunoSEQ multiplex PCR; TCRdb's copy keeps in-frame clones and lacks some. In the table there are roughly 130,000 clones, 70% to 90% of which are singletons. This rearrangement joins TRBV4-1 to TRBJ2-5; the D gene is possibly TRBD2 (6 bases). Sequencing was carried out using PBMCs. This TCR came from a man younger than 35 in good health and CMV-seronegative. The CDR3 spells CASSQILLAQETQYF. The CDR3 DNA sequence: TGCGCCAGCAGCCAGATTTTACTAGCACAAGAGACCCAGTACTTC.